This TCR beta chain was found in a study of technical replicates of blood from a few donors. The sample holds one count of this clone. The repertoire was sequenced with immunoSEQ multiplex PCR; TCRdb's copy has only in-frame clones and lacks some. The sample records tens of thousands of clones, nearly 99% being singletons. V lost 2 bases to trimming and J lost 0 bases, with 11 bases between them. The CDR3 totals 16 residues. In germline, CDR1 is SNHLY, CDR2 FYNNEI. The sample comprised T cells isolated from PBMCs. V is TRBV2 and J is TRBJ2-1; no clear D. The TCR originated in a human donor in good health. Written as DNA, the CDR3 is TGTGCCAGCAGTGAACAGAACCTCAACTCCTACAATGAGCAGTTCTTC. Encoded protein: CASSEQNLNSYNEQFF.